This TCR beta chain was sequenced in a study of blood T cell repertoires in COVID-19. The CDR3 has 12 amino acids. Losses at the gene ends were 8 bases for V and 5 bases for J; bases not matched to a gene: 2. Per the germline V gene, CDR1 is MNHEY and CDR2 is SVGAGI. The table came from immunoSEQ multiplex PCR; TCRdb's copy has only in-frame clones and leaves some out. The sample comprises roughly 160,000 clones, under 90% of which are singletons, and about 10% rests with the top ten. This clonotype originated in a woman of 80 years or more with active or convalescent COVID-19. Sequencing was done on a sample of peripheral blood. The V gene is TRBV6-5, the J gene TRBJ1-2; 10 positions agree with TRBD1. The CDR3 nucleotides are TGTGCCAGCTGGGGACAGGGGTATGGCTACACCTTC. Its protein product is CASWGQGYGYTF.